This TCR beta chain appears in the sequencing data of a study of blood T cells in healthy people across ages (dated by TCRdb to about 2015). Looking at the study overall: Template switching captured roughly one uniquely barcoded TCR beta cDNA molecule per two T cells in model experiments. The study analyzed two additional independent replicas of 1 million unique cDNA reads from the same blood draw for two donors, one aged 18 to 30 and one aged 80 or older. Age-related changes in TCR beta repertoire diversity were measured in the study by deep sequencing normalized with unique cDNA molecular identifiers. The donors were split into four age groups: young (average around 15 years), middle-aged (around 37), aged (approximately 59) and long-lived (approximately 80).

Broader findings and caveats from the paper: As age increased, observed TCR beta diversity per million T cells dropped in a roughly linear way, and a significant reduction was already evident by age about 40. Conclusive comparison of naive and antigen-experienced compartments was prevented by the profiling of bulk unsorted PBMCs. Estimates of total diversity based on one million sequenced T cells were considered lower bounds and underestimates. The CMV infection status of donors was not known, potentially confounding age-related changes in expanded clonotypes. A strong correlation was found between observed TCR beta diversity and the percentage of naive T cells measured by flow cytometry. Compared with the aged group, the long-lived group had more naive CD4+ T cells, fewer expanded clones and increased TCR diversity, suggesting age selection.

Library method: 5' RACE. Reads for this sample came from an Illumina HiSeq 2500. A second PCR of 7 to 11 cycles was run with a J-beta primer mix and a sample-barcoded 5' primer. A unique molecular identifier was introduced onto each TCR beta cDNA molecule by a template-switch 5' adaptor carrying 12 random nucleotides. At least 3 million CDR3-containing paired-end reads were obtained from each sample. First-strand cDNA was synthesized from all RNA with the Mint cDNA synthesis kit, primed by a TRBC-specific oligonucleotide. Following uracil-DNA glycosylase treatment, a first 18-cycle PCR with universal primers M1SS and BC2_uni_R was performed on all cDNA. Under the source paper's analysis protocol: Normalization of each sample was performed by random selection of 1 million high-quality reads, each carrying a distinct molecular identifier. Reads sharing molecular identifiers were discarded rather than binned into consensus sequences. MiTCR, run with a Q25 quality threshold and the strictest error-elimination algorithm, handled CDR3 identification, clonotype clustering and error correction. A nonparametric unseen species model with Euler transformation was used to estimate lower-bound total TCR beta diversity. TCRdb ran its own pipeline on the public reads, namely fastp trimming at Q25 and MiXCR clone calling, and kept in-frame beta chains. Rows with a matching CDR3 protein are joined into one entry that keeps the most common DNA and genes. These V and J calls are TCRdb output, not the study's own analysis. The sample table contains more than 750,000 distinct CDR3 sequences; only one count was recorded for 29% of them. 9.5% to 13% of the sample goes to the ten largest clones.

Trimming takes 3 bases from V and 6 bases from J, and the germline ends sit 17 bases apart. As encoded in the germline V gene (reference sequence), CDR1 is SEHNR while CDR2 is FQNEAQ. Including the terminal cysteine and phenylalanine, the CDR3 comprises 15 residues. Only the CDR3 region is kept as DNA, spanning 45 bases read in frame from base 1. Concerning this clonotype: Its antigen is currently not known. No clone much larger than this one lies a single base away; base qualities are absent.

Donors were 30 to 45 systemically healthy Caucasian individuals from Russia aged roughly 6 to 100 years. Each donor gave 8.5 to 10 milliliters of peripheral blood, collected into EDTA-treated Vacutainer tubes. PBMCs were isolated by Ficoll-Paque density-gradient centrifugation, with at least 6.5 million obtained per sample. Trizol reagent was used to extract total RNA from the PBMCs, yielding at least 5 micrograms per sample. Naive CD45RAhigh/CD27high T cell percentages were measured by flow cytometry on a PBMC aliquot from every donor. This sample was also put to use in a study of T cells of mothers and their children. As the second study states: The donors were nine systemically healthy Caucasian individuals, made up of three mothers and their six children. cDNA synthesis used all of the extracted RNA, with around 1.5 ug of RNA in each 15 ul reaction. In the second PCR, the M1S primer introduced both the sample barcodes and 2-4 random nucleotides. Over 8.5 million TCR beta CDR3 reads came from each mother, compared with approximately 3.1 million reads from each child. Thymic selection similarly shapes TCR recombination output in related and unrelated pairs, with minor effect from inherited differences. Normalized repertoire overlap in related mother-child pairs was always slightly higher than in unrelated mother-child pairs, but the difference was never significant. With a sensitivity of about 100 clones per million clonotypes, no persistent microchimeric T cell clones were detected. Deep NGS was used in the study to compare the TCR beta repertoires of mothers and children and to look for features that separate related mother-child pairs from unrelated individuals. The mean age was approximately 41 +/- 4 years for the mothers and approximately 11 +/- 4 years for the children. After adapter ligation was performed with NEBNext reagents, the libraries were sequenced on an Illumina HiSeq 2000 with 100+100 nt paired-end reads. To avoid cross-contamination, the mother libraries and the child libraries were prepared a month apart and sequenced in separate runs. Each donor had between roughly 500,000 and 2,200,000 distinct TCR beta clonotypes identified. Naive TCR beta clonotypes were estimated from low-frequency clonotypes matched to each donor's FACS-determined naive share, without sorting.

Sequencing input: blood. The V gene is TRBV7-9 and the J gene is TRBJ1-2; a tentative D match to TRBD1 spans 6 bases. This clonotype was sampled from a woman aged 40 to 50 in good health. CDR3 loop: CASSLGRRGGDGYTF. Read as DNA, the sequence is TGTGCCAGCAGCTTGGGGCGAAGGGGGGGTGATGGCTACACCTTC.